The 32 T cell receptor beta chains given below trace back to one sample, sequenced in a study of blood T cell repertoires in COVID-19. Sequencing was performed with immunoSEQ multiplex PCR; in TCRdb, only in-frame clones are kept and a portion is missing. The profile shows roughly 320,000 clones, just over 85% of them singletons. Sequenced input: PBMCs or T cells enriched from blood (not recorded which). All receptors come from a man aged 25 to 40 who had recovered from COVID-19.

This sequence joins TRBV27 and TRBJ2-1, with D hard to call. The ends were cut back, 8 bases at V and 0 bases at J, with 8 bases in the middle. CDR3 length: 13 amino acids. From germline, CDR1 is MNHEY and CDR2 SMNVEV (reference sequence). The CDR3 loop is CASRRSSYNEQFF. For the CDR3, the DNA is TGTGCCAGCCGTAGGAGCTCCTACAATGAGCAGTTCTTC.

The CDR3 reads CASMVDSGVYEQYF. In DNA, the CDR3 is TGCGCCAGCATGGTCGATAGCGGGGTCTACGAGCAGTACTTC. The rearrangement joins TRBV5-1 to TRBJ2-7, with 8 bases matching TRBD2. The CDR3 totals 14 residues. With V trimmed by 6 bases and J by 3 bases, 8 bases remained unmatched. Per germline, CDR1 SGHRS and CDR2 YFSETQ.

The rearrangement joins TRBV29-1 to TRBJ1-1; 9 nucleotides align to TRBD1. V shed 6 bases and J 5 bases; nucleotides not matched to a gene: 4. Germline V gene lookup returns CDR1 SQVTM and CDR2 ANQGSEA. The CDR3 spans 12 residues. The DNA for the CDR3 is TGCAGCGTCCGGACAGGGGAGACTGAAGCTTTCTTT. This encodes CSVRTGETEAFF.

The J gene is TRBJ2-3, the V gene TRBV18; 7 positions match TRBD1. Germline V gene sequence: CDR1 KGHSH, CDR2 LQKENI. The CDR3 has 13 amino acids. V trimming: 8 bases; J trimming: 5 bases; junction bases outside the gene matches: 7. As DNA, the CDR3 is TGTGCCAGCGGCGACAGGGTAATAGATACGCAGTATTTT. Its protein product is CASGDRVIDTQYF.

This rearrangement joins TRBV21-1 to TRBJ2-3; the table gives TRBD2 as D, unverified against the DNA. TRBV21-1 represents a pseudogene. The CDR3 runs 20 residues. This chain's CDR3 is CASSKYHGGVCRHTGDTQYF. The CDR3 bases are TGTGCCAGCAGCAAATACCACGGGGGTGTCTGTCGACATACCGGAGATACGCAGTATTTT.

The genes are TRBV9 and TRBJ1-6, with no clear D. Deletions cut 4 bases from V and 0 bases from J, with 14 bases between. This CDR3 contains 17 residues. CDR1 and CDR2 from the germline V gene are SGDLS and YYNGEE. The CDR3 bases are TGTGCCAGCAGCCTCGGAGGTTTAGGCTCCTATAATTCACCCCTCCACTTT. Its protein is CASSLGGLGSYNSPLHF.

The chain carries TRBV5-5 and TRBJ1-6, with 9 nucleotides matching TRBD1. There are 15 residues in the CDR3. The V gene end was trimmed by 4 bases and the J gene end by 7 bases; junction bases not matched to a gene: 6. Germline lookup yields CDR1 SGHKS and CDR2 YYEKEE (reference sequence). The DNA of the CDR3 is TGTGCCAGCAGCCGGACAGGGGTATACAATTCACCCCTCCACTTT. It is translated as CASSRTGVYNSPLHF.

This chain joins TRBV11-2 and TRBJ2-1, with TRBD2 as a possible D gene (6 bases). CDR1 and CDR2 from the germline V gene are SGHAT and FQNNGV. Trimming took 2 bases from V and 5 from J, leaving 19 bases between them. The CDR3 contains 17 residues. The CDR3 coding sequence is TGTGCCAGCAGCTTACGTCGGGGGTATTTTGATCACAATGAGCAGTTCTTC. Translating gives CASSLRRGYFDHNEQFF.

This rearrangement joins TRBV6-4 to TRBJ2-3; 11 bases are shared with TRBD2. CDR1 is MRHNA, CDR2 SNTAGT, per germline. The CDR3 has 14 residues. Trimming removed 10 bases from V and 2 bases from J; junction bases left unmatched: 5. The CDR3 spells CATRLAGPTDTQYF. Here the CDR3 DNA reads TGTGCCACCAGACTAGCGGGGCCCACAGATACGCAGTATTTT.

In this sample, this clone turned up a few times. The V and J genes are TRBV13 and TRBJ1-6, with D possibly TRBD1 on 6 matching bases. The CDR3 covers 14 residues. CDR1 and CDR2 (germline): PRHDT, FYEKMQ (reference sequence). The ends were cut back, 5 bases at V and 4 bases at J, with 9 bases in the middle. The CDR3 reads CASSQGQYNSPLHF. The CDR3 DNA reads TGTGCCAGCAGCCAAGGACAGTATAATTCACCCCTCCACTTT.

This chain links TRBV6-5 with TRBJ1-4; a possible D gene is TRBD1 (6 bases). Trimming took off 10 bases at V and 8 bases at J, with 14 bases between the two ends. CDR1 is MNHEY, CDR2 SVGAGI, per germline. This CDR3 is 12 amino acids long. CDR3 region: CATKGVEEKLFF. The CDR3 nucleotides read TGTGCCACCAAGGGGGTTGAGGAAAAACTGTTTTTT.

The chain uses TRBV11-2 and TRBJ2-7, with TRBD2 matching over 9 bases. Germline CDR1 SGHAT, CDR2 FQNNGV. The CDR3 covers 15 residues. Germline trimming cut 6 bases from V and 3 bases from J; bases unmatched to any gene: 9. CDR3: CASRLLSGRSYEQYF. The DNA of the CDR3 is TGTGCCAGCAGGCTGTTGAGCGGGAGGAGCTACGAGCAGTACTTC.

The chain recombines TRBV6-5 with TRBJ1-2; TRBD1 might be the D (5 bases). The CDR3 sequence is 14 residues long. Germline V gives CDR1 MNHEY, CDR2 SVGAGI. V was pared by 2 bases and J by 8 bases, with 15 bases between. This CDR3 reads CASSYNPGRGGYTF. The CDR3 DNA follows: TGTGCCAGCAGTTACAATCCGGGGAGGGGAGGCTACACCTTC.

CDR3 in DNA: TGCAGCGTTGAGGCCGATACAGGGGACTACACCTTC. This translates into CSVEADTGDYTF. J is TRBJ1-2 and V is TRBV29-1; 7 nucleotides line up with TRBD1. Germline V gives CDR1 SQVTM, CDR2 ANQGSEA. Trimming at V came to 3 bases and at J to 10 bases, leaving 8 bases not matched to a gene. CDR3 length: 12 amino acids. The whole variable domain, remainder taken from reference TRBV29-1 and TRBJ1-2, is SAVISQKPSRDICQRGTSLTIQCQVDSQVTMMFWYRQQPGQSLTLIATANQGSEATYESGFVIDKFPISRPNLTFSTLTVSNMSPEDSSIYLCSVEADTGDYTFGSGTRLTVV.

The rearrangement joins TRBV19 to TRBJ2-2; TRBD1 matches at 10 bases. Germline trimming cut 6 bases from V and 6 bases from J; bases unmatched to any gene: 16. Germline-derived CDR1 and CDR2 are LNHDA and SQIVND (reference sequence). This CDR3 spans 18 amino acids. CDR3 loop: CASSLIVVGQGYAGELFF. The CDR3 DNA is TGTGCCAGTAGCCTCATAGTGGTGGGACAGGGGTATGCCGGGGAGCTGTTTTTT.

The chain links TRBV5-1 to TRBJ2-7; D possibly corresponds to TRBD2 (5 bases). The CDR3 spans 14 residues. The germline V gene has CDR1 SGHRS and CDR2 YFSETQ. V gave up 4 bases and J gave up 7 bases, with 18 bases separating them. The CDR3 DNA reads TGCGCCAGCAGCGGCCTCGGAGGTCCTACGGAGCAGTACTTC. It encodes CASSGLGGPTEQYF.

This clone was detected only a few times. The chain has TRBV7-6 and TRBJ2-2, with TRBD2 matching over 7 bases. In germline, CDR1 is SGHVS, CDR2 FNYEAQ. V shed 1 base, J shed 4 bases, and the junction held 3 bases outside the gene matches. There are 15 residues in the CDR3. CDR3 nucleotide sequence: TGTGCCAGCAGCTTAGGCCCTAGCGGCACCGGGGAGCTGTTTTTT. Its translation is CASSLGPSGTGELFF.

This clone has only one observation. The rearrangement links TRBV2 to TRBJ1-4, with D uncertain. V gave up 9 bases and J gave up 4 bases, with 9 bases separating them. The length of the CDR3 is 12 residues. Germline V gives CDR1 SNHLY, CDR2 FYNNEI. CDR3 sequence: CASRRVNEKLFF. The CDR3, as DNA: TGTGCCAGTCGACGGGTTAATGAAAAACTGTTTTTT.

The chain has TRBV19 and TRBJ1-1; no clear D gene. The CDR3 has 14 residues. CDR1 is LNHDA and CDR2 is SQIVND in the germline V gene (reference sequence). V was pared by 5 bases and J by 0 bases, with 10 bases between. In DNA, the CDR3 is TGTGCCAGTAGTCCCCGGTTTATGAACACTGAAGCTTTCTTT. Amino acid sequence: CASSPRFMNTEAFF.

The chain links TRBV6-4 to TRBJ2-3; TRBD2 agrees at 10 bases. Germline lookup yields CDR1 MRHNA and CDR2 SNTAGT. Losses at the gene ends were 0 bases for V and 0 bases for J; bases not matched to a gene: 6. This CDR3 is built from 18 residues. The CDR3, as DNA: TGTGCCAGCAGTGACTCACTCGTTAGCGGGGGGAGCACAGATACGCAGTATTTT. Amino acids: CASSDSLVSGGSTDTQYF.

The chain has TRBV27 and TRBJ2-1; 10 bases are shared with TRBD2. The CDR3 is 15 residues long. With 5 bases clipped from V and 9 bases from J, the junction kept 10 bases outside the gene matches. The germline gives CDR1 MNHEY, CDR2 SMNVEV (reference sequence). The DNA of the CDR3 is TGTGCCAGCAGTCTAGGGCCTAGCGGGAGTGTTGAGCAGTTCTTC. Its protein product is CASSLGPSGSVEQFF.

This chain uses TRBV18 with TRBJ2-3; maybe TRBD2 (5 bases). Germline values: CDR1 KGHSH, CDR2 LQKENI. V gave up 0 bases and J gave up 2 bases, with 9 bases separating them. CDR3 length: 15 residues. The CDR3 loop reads CASSPPIANTDTQYF. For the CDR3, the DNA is TGTGCCAGCTCACCACCCATAGCGAACACAGATACGCAGTATTTT.

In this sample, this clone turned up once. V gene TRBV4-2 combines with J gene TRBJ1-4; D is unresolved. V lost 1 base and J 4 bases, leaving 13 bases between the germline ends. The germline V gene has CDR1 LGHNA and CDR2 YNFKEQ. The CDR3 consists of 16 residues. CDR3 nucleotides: TGTGCCAGCAGCCAAGCGAAACAGTCACGTAATGAAAAACTGTTTTTT. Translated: CASSQAKQSRNEKLFF.

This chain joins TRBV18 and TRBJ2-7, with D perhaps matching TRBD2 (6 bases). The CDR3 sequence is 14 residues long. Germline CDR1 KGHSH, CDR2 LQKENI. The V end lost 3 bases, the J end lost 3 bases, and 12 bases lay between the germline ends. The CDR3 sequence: CASSPTGGNYEQYF. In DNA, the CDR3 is TGTGCCAGCTCACCGACCGGAGGGAACTACGAGCAGTACTTC.

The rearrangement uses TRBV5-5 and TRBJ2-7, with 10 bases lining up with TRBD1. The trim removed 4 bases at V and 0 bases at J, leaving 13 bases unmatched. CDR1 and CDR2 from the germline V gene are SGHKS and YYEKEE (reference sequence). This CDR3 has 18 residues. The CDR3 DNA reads TGTGCCAGCAGCCTTTCCCGGGACAGGGGAATTAGCTCCTACGAGCAGTACTTC. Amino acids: CASSLSRDRGISSYEQYF.

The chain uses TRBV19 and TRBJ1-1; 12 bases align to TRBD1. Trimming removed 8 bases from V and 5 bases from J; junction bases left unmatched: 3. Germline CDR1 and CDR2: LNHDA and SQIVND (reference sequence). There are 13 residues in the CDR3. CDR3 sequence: CASGTGGRTEAFF. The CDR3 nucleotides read TGTGCCAGTGGGACAGGGGGCAGGACTGAAGCTTTCTTT. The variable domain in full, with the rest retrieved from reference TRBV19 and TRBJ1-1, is DGGITQSPKYLFRKEGQNVTLSCEQNLNHDAMYWYRQDPGQGLRLIYYSQIVNDFQKGDIAEGYSVSREKKESFPLTVTSAQKNPTAFYLCASGTGGRTEAFFGQGTRLTVV.

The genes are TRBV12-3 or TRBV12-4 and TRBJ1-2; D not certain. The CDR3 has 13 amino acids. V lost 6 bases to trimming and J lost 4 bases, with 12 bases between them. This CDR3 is CASRTEAVYGYTF. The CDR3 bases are TGTGCCAGCAGAACGGAGGCCGTCTATGGCTACACCTTC.

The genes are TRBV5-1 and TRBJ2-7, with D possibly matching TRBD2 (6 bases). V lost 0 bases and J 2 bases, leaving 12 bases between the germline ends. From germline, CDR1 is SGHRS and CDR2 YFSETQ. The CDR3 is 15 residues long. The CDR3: CASSLDGGVTYEQYF. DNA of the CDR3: TGCGCCAGCAGCTTGGATGGAGGGGTAACCTACGAGCAGTACTTC.

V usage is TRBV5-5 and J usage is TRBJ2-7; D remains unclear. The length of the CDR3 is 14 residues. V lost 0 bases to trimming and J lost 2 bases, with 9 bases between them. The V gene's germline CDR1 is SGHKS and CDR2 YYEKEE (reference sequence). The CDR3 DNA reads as TGTGCCAGCAGCTTGGAGCGAGCAACCTACGAGCAGTACTTC. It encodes CASSLERATYEQYF.

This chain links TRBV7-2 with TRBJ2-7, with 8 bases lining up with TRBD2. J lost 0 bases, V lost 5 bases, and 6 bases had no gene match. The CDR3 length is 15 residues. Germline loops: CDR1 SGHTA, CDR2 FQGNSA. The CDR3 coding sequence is TGTGCCAGCAGCCCCAGCGGGGGAGTCTCCTACGAGCAGTACTTC. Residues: CASSPSGGVSYEQYF.

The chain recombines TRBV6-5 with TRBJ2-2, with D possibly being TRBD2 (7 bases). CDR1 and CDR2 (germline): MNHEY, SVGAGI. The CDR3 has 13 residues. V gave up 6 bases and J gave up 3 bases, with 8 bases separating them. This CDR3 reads CASSGGHTGELFF. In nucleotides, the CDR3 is TGTGCCAGCAGCGGGGGGCACACCGGGGAGCTGTTTTTT.

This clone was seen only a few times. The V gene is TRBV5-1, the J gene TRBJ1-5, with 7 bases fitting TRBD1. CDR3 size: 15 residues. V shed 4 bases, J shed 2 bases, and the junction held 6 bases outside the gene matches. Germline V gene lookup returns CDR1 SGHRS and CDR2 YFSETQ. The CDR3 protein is CASSNSGGRNQPQHF. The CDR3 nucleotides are TGCGCCAGCAGCAACTCAGGGGGACGCAATCAGCCCCAGCATTTT.